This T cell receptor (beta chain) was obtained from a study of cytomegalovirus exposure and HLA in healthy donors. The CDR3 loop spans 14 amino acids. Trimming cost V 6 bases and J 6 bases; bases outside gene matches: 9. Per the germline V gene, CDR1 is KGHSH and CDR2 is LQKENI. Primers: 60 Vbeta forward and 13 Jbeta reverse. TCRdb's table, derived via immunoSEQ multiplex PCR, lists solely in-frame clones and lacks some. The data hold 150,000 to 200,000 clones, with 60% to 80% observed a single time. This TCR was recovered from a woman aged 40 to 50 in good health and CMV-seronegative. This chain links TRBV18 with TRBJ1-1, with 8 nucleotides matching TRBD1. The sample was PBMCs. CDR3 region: CASSPRDRGAEAFF. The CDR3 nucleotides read TGTGCCAGCTCGCCCAGAGACAGGGGCGCTGAAGCTTTCTTT.